This T cell receptor beta chain was captured by sequencing in a study of cytomegalovirus exposure and HLA in healthy donors. Both 60 Vbeta primers and 13 Jbeta primers went into the PCR. Here immunoSEQ multiplex PCR was the method, and the copy in TCRdb shows in-frame clones only, minus some. The table has about 160,000 clones, approximately 80% seen once. The CDR3 is 16 residues long. Germline V gene lookup returns CDR1 MDHEN and CDR2 SYDVKM. J gave up 7 bases and V 5 bases, and 10 bases lay outside the gene matches. The rearrangement joins TRBV28 to TRBJ1-4; 10 nucleotides match TRBD1. This TCR came from a man aged 30 to 45 in good health and CMV-seronegative. The source material was PBMCs. CDR3 region: CASSTLRTGGVEKLFF. The CDR3 DNA reads TGTGCCAGCAGTACCCTACGGACAGGGGGGGTTGAAAAACTGTTTTTT.